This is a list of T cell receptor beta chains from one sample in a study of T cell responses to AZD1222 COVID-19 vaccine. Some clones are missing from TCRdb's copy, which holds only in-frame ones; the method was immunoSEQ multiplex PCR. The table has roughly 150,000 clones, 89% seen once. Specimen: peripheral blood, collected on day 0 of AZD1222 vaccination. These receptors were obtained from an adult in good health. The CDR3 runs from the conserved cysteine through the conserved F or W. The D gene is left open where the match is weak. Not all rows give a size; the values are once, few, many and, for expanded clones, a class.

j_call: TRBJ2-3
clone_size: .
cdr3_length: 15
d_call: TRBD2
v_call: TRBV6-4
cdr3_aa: CASSENPGTIDTQYF
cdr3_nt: TGTGCCAGCAGTGAAAATCCCGGGACTATCGATACGCAGTATTTT

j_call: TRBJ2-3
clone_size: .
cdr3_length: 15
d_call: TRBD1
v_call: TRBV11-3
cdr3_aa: CASSPGNRGIGTQYF
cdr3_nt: TGTGCCAGCAGCCCGGGAAACAGGGGAATCGGTACGCAGTATTTT

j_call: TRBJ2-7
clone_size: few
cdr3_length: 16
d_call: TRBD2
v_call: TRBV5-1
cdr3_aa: CASSWTLAGGAYEQYF
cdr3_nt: TGCGCCAGCAGCTGGACTCTAGCGGGAGGAGCCTACGAGCAGTACTTC

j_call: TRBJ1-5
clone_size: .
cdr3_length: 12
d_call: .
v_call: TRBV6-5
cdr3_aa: CASGGYGQPQHF
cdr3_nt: TGTGCCAGCGGGGGTTACGGTCAGCCCCAGCATTTT

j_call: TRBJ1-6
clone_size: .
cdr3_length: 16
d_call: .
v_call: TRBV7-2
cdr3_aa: CASSLFMGDRNSPLHF
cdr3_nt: TGTGCCAGCAGCTTATTCATGGGCGACCGTAATTCACCCCTCCACTTT

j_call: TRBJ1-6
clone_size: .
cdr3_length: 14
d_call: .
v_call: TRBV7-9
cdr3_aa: CASSLKTVYSPLHF
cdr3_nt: TGTGCCAGCAGCTTAAAGACAGTGTATTCACCCCTCCACTTT

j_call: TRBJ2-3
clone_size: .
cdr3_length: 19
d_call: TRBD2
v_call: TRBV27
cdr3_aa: CASNTRRLAGDGGTDTQYF
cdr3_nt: TGTGCCAGCAACACGCGGCGACTAGCGGGAGATGGGGGCACAGATACGCAGTATTTT

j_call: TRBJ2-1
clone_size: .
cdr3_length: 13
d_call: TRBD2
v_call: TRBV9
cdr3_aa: CASSVVAGGKQFF
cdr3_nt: TGTGCCAGCAGCGTAGTGGCGGGAGGGAAGCAGTTCTTC

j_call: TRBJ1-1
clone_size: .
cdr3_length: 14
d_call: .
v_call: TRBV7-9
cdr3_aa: CASSLAGPSTEAFF
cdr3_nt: TGTGCCAGCAGCTTAGCGGGGCCCAGCACTGAAGCTTTCTTT

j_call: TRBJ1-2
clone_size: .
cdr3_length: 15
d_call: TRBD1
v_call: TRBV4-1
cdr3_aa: CASSQEYDRAWGYTF
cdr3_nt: TGCGCCAGCAGCCAAGAATATGACAGGGCCTGGGGCTACACCTTC

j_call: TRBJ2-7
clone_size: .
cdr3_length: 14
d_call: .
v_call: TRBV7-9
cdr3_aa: CASSRDLNSYEQYF
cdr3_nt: TGTGCCAGCAGCAGGGACCTTAATTCCTACGAGCAGTACTTC

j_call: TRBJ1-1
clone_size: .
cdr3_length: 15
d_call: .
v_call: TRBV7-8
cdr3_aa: CASSPRDRMNTEAFF
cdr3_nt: TGTGCCAGCAGCCCCCGGGACCGGATGAACACTGAAGCTTTCTTT

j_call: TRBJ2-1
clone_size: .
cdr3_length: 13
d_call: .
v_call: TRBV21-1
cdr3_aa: CATPGHSYNEQFF
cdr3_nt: TGTGCCACCCCCGGTCACTCCTACAATGAGCAGTTCTTC

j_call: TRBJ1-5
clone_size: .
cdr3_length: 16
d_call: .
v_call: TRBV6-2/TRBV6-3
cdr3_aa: CASSRPDRRGGQPQHF
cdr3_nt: TGTGCCAGCAGTCGCCCTGACAGGAGGGGGGGTCAGCCCCAGCATTTT

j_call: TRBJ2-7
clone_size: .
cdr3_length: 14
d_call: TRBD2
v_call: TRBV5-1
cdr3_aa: CASSPTSGSYEQYF
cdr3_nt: TGCGCCAGCAGCCCGACTAGCGGCTCCTACGAGCAGTACTTC

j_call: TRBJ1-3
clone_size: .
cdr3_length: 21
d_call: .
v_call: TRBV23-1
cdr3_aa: CASTVGEGRVLSDHSGNTIYF
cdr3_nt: TGCGCCAGCACAGTCGGAGAGGGGAGGGTACTATCGGATCACTCTGGAAACACCATATATTTT

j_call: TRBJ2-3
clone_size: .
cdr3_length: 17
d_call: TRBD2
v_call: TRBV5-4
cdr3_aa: CASSSGLAGDRGGAQYF
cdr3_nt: TGTGCCAGCAGCTCGGGACTAGCGGGGGACCGTGGGGGGGCGCAGTATTTT

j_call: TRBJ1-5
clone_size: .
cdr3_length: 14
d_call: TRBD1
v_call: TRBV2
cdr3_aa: CASRRTGVNQPQHF
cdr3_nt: TGTGCCAGCAGGAGGACAGGGGTAAATCAGCCCCAGCATTTT

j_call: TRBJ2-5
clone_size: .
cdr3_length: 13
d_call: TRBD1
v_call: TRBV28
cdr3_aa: CATYRTGRETQYF
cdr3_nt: TGTGCCACCTACAGGACAGGCAGGGAGACCCAGTACTTC

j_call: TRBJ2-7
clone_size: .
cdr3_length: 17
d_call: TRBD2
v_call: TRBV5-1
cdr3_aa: CASSFAQTSGTTYEQYF
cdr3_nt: TGCGCCAGCAGCTTCGCCCAGACTAGCGGGACAACCTACGAGCAGTACTTC

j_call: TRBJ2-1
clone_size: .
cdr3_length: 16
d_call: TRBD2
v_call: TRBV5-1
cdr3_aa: CASSSSGTSDNNEQFF
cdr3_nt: TGCGCCAGCAGCTCATCCGGGACTAGCGATAACAATGAGCAGTTCTTC

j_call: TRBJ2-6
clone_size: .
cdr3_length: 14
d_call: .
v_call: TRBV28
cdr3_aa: CASQQSSGANVLTF
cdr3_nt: TGTGCCAGCCAACAGAGCTCTGGGGCCAACGTCCTGACTTTC

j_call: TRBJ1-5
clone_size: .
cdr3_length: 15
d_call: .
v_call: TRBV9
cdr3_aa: CASSVDGNSNQPQHF
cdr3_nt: TGTGCCAGCAGCGTAGATGGCAATAGCAATCAGCCCCAGCATTTT

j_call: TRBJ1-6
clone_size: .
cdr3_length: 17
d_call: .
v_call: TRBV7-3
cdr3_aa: CASSKYGNGAYNSPLHF
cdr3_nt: TGTGCCAGCAGCAAATACGGGAATGGGGCCTATAATTCACCCCTCCACTTT